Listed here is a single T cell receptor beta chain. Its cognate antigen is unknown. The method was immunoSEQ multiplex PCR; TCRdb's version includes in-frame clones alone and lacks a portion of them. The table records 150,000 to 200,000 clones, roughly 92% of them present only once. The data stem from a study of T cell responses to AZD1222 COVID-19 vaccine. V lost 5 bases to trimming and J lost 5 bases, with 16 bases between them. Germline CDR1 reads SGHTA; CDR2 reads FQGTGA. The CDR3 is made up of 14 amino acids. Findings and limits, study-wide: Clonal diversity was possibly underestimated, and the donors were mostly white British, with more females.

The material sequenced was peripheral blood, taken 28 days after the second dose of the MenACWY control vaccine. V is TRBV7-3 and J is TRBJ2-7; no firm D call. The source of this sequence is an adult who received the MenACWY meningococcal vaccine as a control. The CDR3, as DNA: TGTGCCAGCAGCCGAGGTCCTACCCTGAACGAGCAGTACTTC. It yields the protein CASSRGPTLNEQYF.